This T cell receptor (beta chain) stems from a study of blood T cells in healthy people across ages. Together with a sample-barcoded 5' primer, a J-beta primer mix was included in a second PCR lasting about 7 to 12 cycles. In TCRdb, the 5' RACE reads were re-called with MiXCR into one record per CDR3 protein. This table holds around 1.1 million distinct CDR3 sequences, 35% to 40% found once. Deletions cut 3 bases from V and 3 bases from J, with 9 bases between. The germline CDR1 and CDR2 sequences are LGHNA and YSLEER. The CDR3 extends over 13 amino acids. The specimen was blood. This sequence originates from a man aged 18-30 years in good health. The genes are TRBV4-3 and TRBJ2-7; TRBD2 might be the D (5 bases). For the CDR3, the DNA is TGCGCCAGCAGCCACGGGGTGAACTACGAGCAGTACTTC. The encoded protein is CASSHGVNYEQYF.